The rows below give T cell receptor beta chains drawn from one sample of a study of glioma-infiltrating T cells after dendritic cell vaccination. The data were produced by immunoSEQ multiplex PCR, yet TCRdb's version contains in-frame clones alone and is incomplete. This sample yields tens of thousands of clones, of which around 80% are seen a single time; about 2.1% belongs to the top ten. Sample: blood, taken before dendritic cell vaccination. The receptor set was obtained from a human donor with glioblastoma. CDR3s include the opening cysteine and the closing phenylalanine or tryptophan. The order of the fields is J gene, D gene, clone size, V gene, CDR3 DNA, CDR3 protein. The D gene is left open where the match is weak. Size is omitted from some rows. Given values are once, few, many or a class for expanded clones.

j_gene: TRBJ1-4; d_gene: -; abundance: -; v_gene: TRBV7-9; CDR3nt: TGTGCCAGCAGCCACCGCCGGGAAAAACTGTTTTTT; CDR3aa: CASSHRREKLFF
j_gene: TRBJ2-1; d_gene: -; abundance: -; v_gene: TRBV7-7; CDR3nt: TGTGCCAGCAGCCGAGACATCTACAATGAGCAGTTCTTC; CDR3aa: CASSRDIYNEQFF
j_gene: TRBJ2-1; d_gene: TRBD2; abundance: -; v_gene: TRBV18; CDR3nt: TGTGCCAGCTCACCCCCGACTAGCGTAAACTACAATGAGCAGTTCTTC; CDR3aa: CASSPPTSVNYNEQFF
j_gene: TRBJ2-5; d_gene: TRBD1; abundance: -; v_gene: TRBV19; CDR3nt: TGTGCCAGTAGTAGGACAGGGACGTACCAAGAGACCCAGTACTTC; CDR3aa: CASSRTGTYQETQYF
j_gene: TRBJ2-1; d_gene: TRBD1; abundance: once; v_gene: TRBV29-1; CDR3nt: TGCAGCGTCAAGGGGGACAGGGGGCGAGTCGATGAGCAGTTCTTC; CDR3aa: CSVKGDRGRVDEQFF
j_gene: TRBJ1-1; d_gene: -; abundance: few; v_gene: TRBV7-7; CDR3nt: TGTGCCAGCAGCTTAGATCGCGGGTCTGAAGCTTTCTTT; CDR3aa: CASSLDRGSEAFF
j_gene: TRBJ1-4; d_gene: TRBD1; abundance: -; v_gene: TRBV7-2; CDR3nt: TGTGCCAGCAGCTCGGGACAGGGGTCGGAAAAACTGTTTTTT; CDR3aa: CASSSGQGSEKLFF
j_gene: TRBJ2-3; d_gene: -; abundance: -; v_gene: TRBV6-1; CDR3nt: TGTGCCAGCAGTGAAACTTTCTCCGGGTGGTCCGATACGCAGTATTTT; CDR3aa: CASSETFSGWSDTQYF
j_gene: TRBJ2-3; d_gene: -; abundance: -; v_gene: TRBV11-2; CDR3nt: TGTGCCAGCACCCCGTTAGGGGCTTCTACGCAGTATTTT; CDR3aa: CASTPLGASTQYF
j_gene: TRBJ2-1; d_gene: TRBD2; abundance: once; v_gene: TRBV2; CDR3nt: TGTGCCAGCAGTGAAGAGGGACTAGCGGGGGGGCGTGAGCAGTTCTTC; CDR3aa: CASSEEGLAGGREQFF
j_gene: TRBJ2-5; d_gene: TRBD1; abundance: many; v_gene: TRBV6-4; CDR3nt: TGTGCCAGCAGTGAAACAGGGGAGTCGGAGACCCAGTACTTC; CDR3aa: CASSETGESETQYF
j_gene: TRBJ1-4; d_gene: TRBD1; abundance: -; v_gene: TRBV6-1; CDR3nt: TGTGCCAGCAGTGCCGGACAGGGGGCGTCTTCTGAAAAACTGTTTTTT; CDR3aa: CASSAGQGASSEKLFF
j_gene: TRBJ2-5; d_gene: -; abundance: -; v_gene: TRBV10-3; CDR3nt: TGTGCCATCAGTGAGCGACAGATAGGAGAGACCCAGTACTTC; CDR3aa: CAISERQIGETQYF
j_gene: TRBJ2-5; d_gene: -; abundance: once; v_gene: TRBV6-1; CDR3nt: TGTGCCAGCAGTGAAGCGCGATGGGCGCAAGAGACCCAGTACTTC; CDR3aa: CASSEARWAQETQYF
j_gene: TRBJ2-2; d_gene: TRBD2; abundance: -; v_gene: TRBV5-1; CDR3nt: TGCGCCAGCAGCTTTAGCGGGAGGGCGCACACCGGGGAGCTGTTTTTT; CDR3aa: CASSFSGRAHTGELFF
j_gene: TRBJ1-6; d_gene: -; abundance: -; v_gene: TRBV6-6; CDR3nt: TGTGCCAGCAGTTCGACAGTTTCGTATAATTCACCCCTCCACTTT; CDR3aa: CASSSTVSYNSPLHF
j_gene: TRBJ2-5; d_gene: TRBD2; abundance: -; v_gene: TRBV4-1; CDR3nt: TGCGCCAGCAGCTCACGCCCCCCGGGAGGATTCCAAGAGACCCAGTACTTC; CDR3aa: CASSSRPPGGFQETQYF
j_gene: TRBJ1-5; d_gene: -; abundance: -; v_gene: TRBV19; CDR3nt: TGTGCCAGTACCGCCGGAGAGGGCGGTTTCCAGCCCCAGCATTTT; CDR3aa: CASTAGEGGFQPQHF
j_gene: TRBJ2-3; d_gene: -; abundance: -; v_gene: TRBV7-6; CDR3nt: TGTGCCAGCAGCCCCCAGAGGACTCGCACAGATACGCAGTATTTT; CDR3aa: CASSPQRTRTDTQYF
j_gene: TRBJ2-7; d_gene: TRBD2; abundance: -; v_gene: TRBV27; CDR3nt: TGTGCCAGCAGTAAAAAGACTAGCGGGGTGTACGAGCAGTACTTC; CDR3aa: CASSKKTSGVYEQYF
j_gene: TRBJ2-1; d_gene: TRBD1; abundance: -; v_gene: TRBV5-1; CDR3nt: TGCGCCAGCAGCTTTTTGGGACAGCCCTACAATGAGCAGTTCTTC; CDR3aa: CASSFLGQPYNEQFF
j_gene: TRBJ1-2; d_gene: -; abundance: -; v_gene: TRBV6-5; CDR3nt: TGTGCCAGCCGGGACATGGACTATGGCTACACCTTC; CDR3aa: CASRDMDYGYTF
j_gene: TRBJ2-5; d_gene: TRBD2; abundance: few; v_gene: TRBV5-1; CDR3nt: TGCGCCAGCAGCTCCCTTAGCGGGGGGGACGGGGAGACCCAGTACTTC; CDR3aa: CASSSLSGGDGETQYF
j_gene: TRBJ2-3; d_gene: TRBD2; abundance: -; v_gene: TRBV5-1; CDR3nt: TGCGCCAGCAGCTTGGCCGGGCTAGCGGGAGCAGATACGCAGTATTTT; CDR3aa: CASSLAGLAGADTQYF
j_gene: TRBJ1-6; d_gene: -; abundance: -; v_gene: TRBV5-6; CDR3nt: TGTGCCAGCAGCTTACTACCGGGGTATAATTCACCCCTCCACTTT; CDR3aa: CASSLLPGYNSPLHF
j_gene: TRBJ2-2; d_gene: TRBD1; abundance: -; v_gene: TRBV5-1; CDR3nt: TGCGCCAGCAGCTTGAGACAGGGTAGCGGGGAGCTGTTTTTT; CDR3aa: CASSLRQGSGELFF
j_gene: TRBJ2-7; d_gene: TRBD1; abundance: -; v_gene: TRBV6-1; CDR3nt: TGTGCCAGCAGCCCCCGCTCGACAGGGAACTACGAGCAGTACTTC; CDR3aa: CASSPRSTGNYEQYF
j_gene: TRBJ2-3; d_gene: TRBD2; abundance: -; v_gene: TRBV9; CDR3nt: TGTGCCAGCAGCGTAGGAGTCGGACTAGCATACACAGATACGCAGTATTTT; CDR3aa: CASSVGVGLAYTDTQYF
j_gene: TRBJ2-1; d_gene: -; abundance: -; v_gene: TRBV9; CDR3nt: TGTGCCAGCAGCGCTCTCCGGACTATTGCTCAGTTCTTC; CDR3aa: CASSALRTIAQFF
j_gene: TRBJ2-7; d_gene: TRBD1; abundance: once; v_gene: TRBV14; CDR3nt: TGTGCCAGCAGCCAAGGTGTTACAGGGGCGGCCTACGAGCAGTACTTC; CDR3aa: CASSQGVTGAAYEQYF
j_gene: TRBJ1-1; d_gene: -; abundance: -; v_gene: TRBV7-6; CDR3nt: TGTGCCAGCAGCTCTACTGCAGGTCTCACTGAAGCTTTCTTT; CDR3aa: CASSSTAGLTEAFF
j_gene: TRBJ2-5; d_gene: -; abundance: -; v_gene: TRBV7-6; CDR3nt: TGTGCCAGCCACGCGGGGGCCAAAGAGACCCAGTACTTC; CDR3aa: CASHAGAKETQYF
j_gene: TRBJ2-1; d_gene: -; abundance: -; v_gene: TRBV6-5; CDR3nt: TGTGCCAGCAGTTACTCTTTCAGTTTGTACAATGAGCAGTTCTTC; CDR3aa: CASSYSFSLYNEQFF
j_gene: TRBJ1-5; d_gene: -; abundance: -; v_gene: TRBV19; CDR3nt: TGTGCCAGTAGTACGACGGGAGATCAGCCCCAGCATTTT; CDR3aa: CASSTTGDQPQHF
j_gene: TRBJ2-5; d_gene: TRBD2; abundance: -; v_gene: TRBV9; CDR3nt: TGTGCCAGCAGCGTAGGCCAGCGGGGTAAAGAGACCCAGTACTTC; CDR3aa: CASSVGQRGKETQYF
j_gene: TRBJ1-4; d_gene: -; abundance: -; v_gene: TRBV6-6; CDR3nt: TGTGCCAGCAGTTGGTACCCGGACGGAGGTGAAAAACTGTTTTTT; CDR3aa: CASSWYPDGGEKLFF
j_gene: TRBJ1-4; d_gene: -; abundance: once; v_gene: TRBV19; CDR3nt: TGTGCCGTTAGGGGGGGTTCATTTAATGAAAAACTGTTTTTT; CDR3aa: CAVRGGSFNEKLFF
j_gene: TRBJ1-1; d_gene: -; abundance: -; v_gene: TRBV18; CDR3nt: TGTGCCAGCTCACCACCATCGGTGAACACTGAAGCTTTCTTT; CDR3aa: CASSPPSVNTEAFF
j_gene: TRBJ2-7; d_gene: TRBD1; abundance: -; v_gene: TRBV6-1; CDR3nt: TGTGCCACCTCATTCGGGACAGGGAGGACCTACGAGCAGTACTTC; CDR3aa: CATSFGTGRTYEQYF
j_gene: TRBJ1-6; d_gene: -; abundance: few; v_gene: TRBV6-6; CDR3nt: TGTGCCAGCAAGCCTATCTCCGATAATTCACCCCTCCACTTT; CDR3aa: CASKPISDNSPLHF
j_gene: TRBJ2-3; d_gene: -; abundance: once; v_gene: TRBV9; CDR3nt: TGTGCCAGCAGCGCGATTGGGTGGGCGGGATCGACAGATACGCAGTATTTT; CDR3aa: CASSAIGWAGSTDTQYF
j_gene: TRBJ1-5; d_gene: TRBD1; abundance: -; v_gene: TRBV19; CDR3nt: TGTGCCAGTAAGACAGGGACGACGGATCAGCCCCAGCATTTT; CDR3aa: CASKTGTTDQPQHF
j_gene: TRBJ2-3; d_gene: TRBD2; abundance: -; v_gene: TRBV18; CDR3nt: TGTGCCAGCTCACGCGCCCCAAGCGGGACTAGCACAGATACGCAGTATTTT; CDR3aa: CASSRAPSGTSTDTQYF
j_gene: TRBJ2-2; d_gene: -; abundance: once; v_gene: TRBV7-7; CDR3nt: TGTGCCAGCAGCACTAGGGGGAAAGGGACCGGGGAGCTGTTTTTT; CDR3aa: CASSTRGKGTGELFF
j_gene: TRBJ1-1; d_gene: -; abundance: -; v_gene: TRBV7-2; CDR3nt: TGTGCCAGCAGCGTCCAGAGCTACGGAGGCACTGAAGCTTTCTTT; CDR3aa: CASSVQSYGGTEAFF
j_gene: TRBJ2-7; d_gene: -; abundance: few; v_gene: TRBV2; CDR3nt: TGTGCCAGCAGCCCCAGCGGATTCAGCTCCTACGAGCAGTACTTC; CDR3aa: CASSPSGFSSYEQYF
j_gene: TRBJ2-6; d_gene: -; abundance: -; v_gene: TRBV5-1; CDR3nt: TGCGCCAGCAGCTCATCCAGCTCTGGGGCCAACGTCCTGACTTTC; CDR3aa: CASSSSSSGANVLTF
j_gene: TRBJ1-1; d_gene: TRBD1; abundance: -; v_gene: TRBV5-1; CDR3nt: TGCGCCAGCAGCGCCTCCGGGACAGGGGCCACTGAAGCTTTCTTT; CDR3aa: CASSASGTGATEAFF
j_gene: TRBJ2-7; d_gene: TRBD2; abundance: -; v_gene: TRBV18; CDR3nt: TGTGCCAGCTCACCCCTCAGACTAGCGGGGGGGTACGAGCAGTACTTC; CDR3aa: CASSPLRLAGGYEQYF
j_gene: TRBJ2-5; d_gene: -; abundance: -; v_gene: TRBV29-1; CDR3nt: TGCAGCGCCAGGGATGAGACCCAGTACTTC; CDR3aa: CSARDETQYF
j_gene: TRBJ2-1; d_gene: TRBD2; abundance: -; v_gene: TRBV9; CDR3nt: TGTGCCAGCACCTCGACTAGCGAGCCCTACAATGAGCAGTTCTTC; CDR3aa: CASTSTSEPYNEQFF
j_gene: TRBJ1-3; d_gene: -; abundance: once; v_gene: TRBV19; CDR3nt: TGTGCCAGTACCCCGGTCGGCGGGGGGTTGCCTGGAAACACCATATATTTT; CDR3aa: CASTPVGGGLPGNTIYF
j_gene: TRBJ2-3; d_gene: -; abundance: few; v_gene: TRBV6-4; CDR3nt: TGTGCCAGCAGTGACTCGGCAGGGGCGGCAGATACGCAGTATTTT; CDR3aa: CASSDSAGAADTQYF
j_gene: TRBJ2-3; d_gene: -; abundance: -; v_gene: TRBV10-3; CDR3nt: TGTGCCATCAGTGAAGCGCTAGCCGCAGATACGCAGTATTTT; CDR3aa: CAISEALAADTQYF
j_gene: TRBJ2-3; d_gene: TRBD2; abundance: -; v_gene: TRBV9; CDR3nt: TGTGCCAGCAGCTTTAGCGGGAGCACAGATACGCAGTATTTT; CDR3aa: CASSFSGSTDTQYF